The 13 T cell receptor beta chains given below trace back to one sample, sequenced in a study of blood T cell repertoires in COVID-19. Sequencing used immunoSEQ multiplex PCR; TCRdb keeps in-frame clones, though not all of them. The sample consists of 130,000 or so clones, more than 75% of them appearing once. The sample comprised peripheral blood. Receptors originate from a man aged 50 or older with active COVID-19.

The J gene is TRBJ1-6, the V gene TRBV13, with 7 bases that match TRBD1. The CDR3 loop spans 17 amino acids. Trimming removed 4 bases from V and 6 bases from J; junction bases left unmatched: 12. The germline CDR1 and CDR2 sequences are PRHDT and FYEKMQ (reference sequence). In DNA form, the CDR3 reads TGTGCCAGCAGCTCCCGTATTAGGACAGGACCTAATTCACCCCTCCACTTT. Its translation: CASSSRIRTGPNSPLHF. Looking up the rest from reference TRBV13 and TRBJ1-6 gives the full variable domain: AAGVIQSPRHLIKEKRETATLKCYPIPRHDTVYWYQQGPGQDPQFLISFYEKMQSDKGSIPDRFSAQQFSDYHSELNMSSLELGDSALYFCASSSRIRTGPNSPLHFGNGTRLTVT.

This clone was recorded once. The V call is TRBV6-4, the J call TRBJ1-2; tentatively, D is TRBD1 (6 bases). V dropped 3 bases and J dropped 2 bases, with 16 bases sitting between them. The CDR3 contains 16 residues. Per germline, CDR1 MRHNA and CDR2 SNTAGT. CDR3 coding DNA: TGTGCCAGCAGTGAAGAAGTTGGGGGCGTGAACTATGGCTACACCTTC. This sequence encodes CASSEEVGGVNYGYTF.

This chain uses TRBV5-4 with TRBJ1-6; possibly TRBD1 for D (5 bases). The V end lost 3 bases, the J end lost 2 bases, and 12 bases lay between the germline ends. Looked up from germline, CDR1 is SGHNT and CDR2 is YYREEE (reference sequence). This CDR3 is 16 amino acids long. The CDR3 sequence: CASSSLGEAYNSPLHF. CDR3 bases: TGTGCCAGCAGCTCCCTAGGGGAGGCCTATAATTCACCCCTCCACTTT.

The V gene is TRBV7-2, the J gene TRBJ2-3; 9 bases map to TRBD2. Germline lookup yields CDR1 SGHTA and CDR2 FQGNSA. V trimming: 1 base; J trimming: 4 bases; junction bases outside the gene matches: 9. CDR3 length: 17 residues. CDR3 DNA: TGTGCCAGCAGCTTAGTTGGGCGGGGGGGCCTCCCAGATACGCAGTATTTT. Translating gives CASSLVGRGGLPDTQYF.

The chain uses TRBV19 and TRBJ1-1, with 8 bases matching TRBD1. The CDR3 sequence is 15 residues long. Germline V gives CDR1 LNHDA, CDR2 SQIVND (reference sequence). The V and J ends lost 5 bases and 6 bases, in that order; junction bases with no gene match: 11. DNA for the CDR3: TGTGCCAGTAGTCCTGGGACAGGCGTAAGGGCTGAAGCTTTCTTT. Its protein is CASSPGTGVRAEAFF. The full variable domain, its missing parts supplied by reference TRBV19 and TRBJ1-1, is DGGITQSPKYLFRKEGQNVTLSCEQNLNHDAMYWYRQDPGQGLRLIYYSQIVNDFQKGDIAEGYSVSREKKESFPLTVTSAQKNPTAFYLCASSPGTGVRAEAFFGQGTRLTVV.

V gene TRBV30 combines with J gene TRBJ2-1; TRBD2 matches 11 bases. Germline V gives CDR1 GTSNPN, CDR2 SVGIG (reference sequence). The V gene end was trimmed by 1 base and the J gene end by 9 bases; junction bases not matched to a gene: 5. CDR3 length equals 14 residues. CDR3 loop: CAWSGLLAGGEQFF. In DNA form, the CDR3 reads TGTGCCTGGAGTGGTCTGCTAGCGGGGGGTGAGCAGTTCTTC. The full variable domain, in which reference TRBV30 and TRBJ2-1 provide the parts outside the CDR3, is SQTIHQWPATLVQPVGSPLSLECTVEGTSNPNLYWYRQAAGRGLQLLFYSVGIGQISSEVPQNLSASRPQDRQFILSSKKLLLSDSGFYLCAWSGLLAGGEQFFGPGTRLTVL.

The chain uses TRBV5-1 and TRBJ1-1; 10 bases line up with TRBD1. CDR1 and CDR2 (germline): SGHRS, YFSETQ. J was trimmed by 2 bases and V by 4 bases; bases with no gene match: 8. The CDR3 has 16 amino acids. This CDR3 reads CASSVGTGALNTEAFF. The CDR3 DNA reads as TGCGCCAGCAGCGTGGGGACAGGGGCTCTAAACACTGAAGCTTTCTTT.

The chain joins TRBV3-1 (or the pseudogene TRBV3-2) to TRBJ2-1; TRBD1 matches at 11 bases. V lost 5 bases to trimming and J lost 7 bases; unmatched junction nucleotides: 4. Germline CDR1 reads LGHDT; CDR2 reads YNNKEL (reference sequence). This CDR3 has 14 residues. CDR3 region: CASSTDRGQNEQFF. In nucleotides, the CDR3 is TGTGCCAGCAGCACGGACAGGGGGCAGAATGAGCAGTTCTTC.

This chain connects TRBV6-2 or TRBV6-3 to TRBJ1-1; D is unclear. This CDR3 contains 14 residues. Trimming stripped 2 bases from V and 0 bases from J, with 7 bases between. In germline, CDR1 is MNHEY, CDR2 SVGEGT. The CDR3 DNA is TGTGCCAGCAGTTACGGAGGAGTGAACACTGAAGCTTTCTTT. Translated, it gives CASSYGGVNTEAFF.

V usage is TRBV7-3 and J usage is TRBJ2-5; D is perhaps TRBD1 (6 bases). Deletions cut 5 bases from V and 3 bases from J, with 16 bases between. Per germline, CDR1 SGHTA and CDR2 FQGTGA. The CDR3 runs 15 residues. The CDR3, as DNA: TGTGCCAGCAGCCTCTCCGGGACACCTAAAGAGACCCAGTACTTC. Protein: CASSLSGTPKETQYF.

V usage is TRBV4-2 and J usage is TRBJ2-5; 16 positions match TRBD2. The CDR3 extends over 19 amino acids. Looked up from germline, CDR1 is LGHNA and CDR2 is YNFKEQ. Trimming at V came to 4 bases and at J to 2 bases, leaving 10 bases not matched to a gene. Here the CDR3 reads CASSRGTSGGELEQETQYF. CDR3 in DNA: TGTGCCAGCAGCCGCGGGACTAGCGGGGGGGAACTAGAACAAGAGACCCAGTACTTC.

The CDR3 nucleotides are TGCGCCAGCAGCTCGACAGGGGGTCAGAACACAGATACGCAGTATTTT. Translation gives CASSSTGGQNTDTQYF. This chain uses TRBV5-1 with TRBJ2-3; TRBD1 matches 9 bases. The CDR3 is 16 residues long. The germline gives CDR1 SGHRS, CDR2 YFSETQ. The V gene end was trimmed by 3 bases and the J gene end by 2 bases; junction bases not matched to a gene: 7.

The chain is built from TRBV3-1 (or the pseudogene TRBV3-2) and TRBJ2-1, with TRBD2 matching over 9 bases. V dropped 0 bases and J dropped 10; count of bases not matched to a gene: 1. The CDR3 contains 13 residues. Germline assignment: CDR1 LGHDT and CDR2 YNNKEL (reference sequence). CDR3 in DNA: TGTGCCAGCAGCCAAGATCTAGCGGGGGAGCAGTTCTTC. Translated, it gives CASSQDLAGEQFF.